The entry that follows covers one T cell receptor beta chain sequence. This clonotype was observed a handful of times. Which antigen it targets is not known. Base qualities are not provided; no much larger clone lies one nucleotide away. This entry belongs to a study of blood T cells in healthy people across ages (dated by TCRdb to between 2015 and 2017). With regard to the full study: In model experiments, roughly one uniquely barcoded TCR beta cDNA molecule per two T cells was captured by template switching. To avoid experimental bias, donors of different ages were distributed randomly across sequencing lanes. The donors were divided into four age groups: young (average about 15 years), middle-aged (almost 40), aged (about 60) and long-lived (about 79). To track age-related changes in TCR beta repertoire diversity, the study relied on deep sequencing normalized with unique cDNA molecular identifiers. For two donors (one aged 18 to 29 and one aged 80 or older), the study analyzed two additional independent replicas of 1 million unique cDNA reads from the same blood draw. Overall results and qualifications from the work: Conclusive comparison of naive and antigen-experienced compartments was prevented by the profiling of bulk unsorted PBMCs. Observed TCR beta diversity per million T cells fell roughly linearly with age, and a significant reduction was already apparent by age approximately 41. Compared with the aged group, the long-lived group had more naive CD4+ T cells, fewer expanded clones and increased TCR diversity, suggesting age selection. Observed TCR beta diversity correlated strongly with the percentage of naive T cells measured by flow cytometry. Donor CMV infection status was unknown, potentially confounding age-related changes in expanded clonotypes. Estimates of total diversity based on one million sequenced T cells were considered lower bounds and underestimates.

CDR1 SGHDN and CDR2 FVKESK were looked up in the germline V gene. Reading from cysteine to phenylalanine, the CDR3 counts 13 amino acids. Left in the record is the CDR3 DNA by itself, 39 bases read in frame from the first base. V drops 3 bases and J drops 4 bases, leaving 8 bases in between. Libraries were built with 5' RACE. The data were produced on an Illumina HiSeq 2500. A second PCR of roughly 7 to 12 cycles was performed with a sample-barcoded 5' primer and a J-beta primer mix. Each TCR beta cDNA molecule received a unique molecular identifier from a template-switch 5' adaptor carrying 12 random nucleotides. Each sample yielded at least 2.5 million CDR3-containing paired-end reads. First-strand cDNA synthesis was performed from all RNA using the Mint cDNA synthesis kit, with priming by a TRBC-specific oligonucleotide. Following uracil-DNA glycosylase treatment, a first 18-cycle PCR with universal primers M1SS and BC2_uni_R was performed on all cDNA. The original pipeline was this. Normalization of each sample was performed by random selection of 1 million high-quality reads, each carrying a distinct molecular identifier. Reads sharing molecular identifiers were discarded rather than binned into consensus sequences. MiTCR, run with a Q25 quality threshold and the strictest error-elimination algorithm, handled CDR3 identification, clonotype clustering and error correction. A nonparametric unseen species model with Euler transformation was used to estimate lower-bound total TCR beta diversity. TCRdb passed the public sequencing reads through fastp at Q25 and MiXCR, retaining productive beta sequences. A single entry per CDR3 protein holds the most common genes and DNA from its merged rows. TCRdb's processing, not the study's, gives the V and J calls here. The sample table holds approximately 1,100,000 distinct CDR3 sequences, of which over 35% were seen once. Under 20% of the sample rests with the top ten.

The approximately 41 donors, aged roughly 6 to 90 years, were systemically healthy Caucasian individuals from Russia. About 10 milliliters of peripheral blood were collected from each donor into EDTA-treated Vacutainer tubes. Ficoll-Paque density-gradient centrifugation was used to isolate PBMCs, with at least 6 million per sample. Total RNA, at least 6 micrograms per sample, was extracted from PBMCs with Trizol reagent. The percentages of naive CD45RAhigh/CD27high T cells were determined by flow cytometry on a PBMC aliquot from every donor. Sequencing was performed on blood. The chain links TRBV14 with TRBJ2-3; too little of a D gene remains to name it. This sequence originates from a woman between 55 and 75 years old in good health. The nucleotide sequence reads TGTGCCAGCAGCCACTACACATCAGATACGCAGTATTTT. It codes for CASSHYTSDTQYF.